This record looks at one T cell receptor (beta chain) sequence and its context. TCRdb's table, derived via immunoSEQ multiplex PCR, lists solely in-frame clones and lacks some. The data show about 79,000 clones, roughly 94% seen once. This sample stems from a study of OX40 agonist ivuxolimab in advanced cancers. This CDR3 spans 13 amino acids. Trimming removed 0 bases at V and 6 bases at J, with 9 bases between. The germline V gene encodes CDR1 MRHNA and CDR2 SNTAGT. This sequence originates from an adult with an advanced solid tumor such as melanoma, head and neck, liver or kidney cancer. The sample in question was CD4+ or CD8+ T cells sorted from blood, obtained in a trial of the OX40 agonist ivuxolimab. The chain links TRBV6-4 to TRBJ2-7; no clear D gene. This CDR3 reads CASSDSTVGEQYF. As DNA, the CDR3 is TGTGCCAGCAGTGACTCAACAGTAGGCGAGCAGTACTTC.